The 2 T cell receptor beta chains below all came from one sample that was sequenced in a study of blood T cell repertoires in COVID-19. Some clones are missing from TCRdb's copy, which holds only in-frame ones; the method was immunoSEQ multiplex PCR. This table holds hundreds of thousands of clones, about 90% found once. Material: peripheral blood. Receptors originate from a man aged 35 to 55 with acute or convalescent COVID-19.

The V gene is TRBV27, the J gene TRBJ2-1; weak D call: TRBD2 (6 bases). This CDR3 region has 15 residues. The V end lost 6 bases, the J end lost 4 bases, and 16 bases lay between the germline ends. Germline V gene lookup returns CDR1 MNHEY and CDR2 SMNVEV (reference sequence). The CDR3: CASRRDPQSYNEQFF. The CDR3 coding sequence is TGTGCCAGCAGGCGGGATCCACAATCATACAATGAGCAGTTCTTC.

The sample holds one count of this clone. The V and J genes are TRBV10-3 and TRBJ1-2, with TRBD1 matching over 8 bases. Germline CDR1 and CDR2: ENHRY and SYGVKD. The CDR3 loop spans 13 amino acids. J lost 6 bases, V lost 6 bases, and 6 bases had no gene match. The CDR3 protein is CAISPGQGDGYTF. The CDR3 DNA sequence: TGTGCCATCAGCCCCGGACAGGGAGATGGCTACACCTTC.